The sequence of this T cell receptor (beta chain) was determined in a study of blood T cells in healthy people across ages. Broader study findings: Naive T cell percentage and TCR beta diversity correlated strongly.

Then a second PCR, running about 6 to 12 cycles, was carried out with a sample-barcoded 5' primer and a J-beta primer mix. TCRdb reprocessed the 5' RACE reads via MiXCR and lists one record per CDR3 protein. The sample yields 1.5 million to 2 million distinct CDR3 sequences, about 30% seen once. The J segment lost 2 bases and the V segment lost 5 bases, leaving 5 bases of the junction unmatched. Germline CDR1 is DFQATT and CDR2 is SNEGSKA (reference sequence). There are 13 residues in the CDR3. This clonotype has ten or more counts. The antigen remains undetermined. The sequencing sample was made of blood. This sequence joins TRBV20-1 and TRBJ1-2, with TRBD1 matching over 7 bases. The sequence derives from a woman aged 25 to 39 in good health. CDR3 sequence: CSAVTGNNYGYTF. The CDR3 DNA follows: TGCAGTGCTGTGACAGGGAACAACTATGGCTACACCTTC.